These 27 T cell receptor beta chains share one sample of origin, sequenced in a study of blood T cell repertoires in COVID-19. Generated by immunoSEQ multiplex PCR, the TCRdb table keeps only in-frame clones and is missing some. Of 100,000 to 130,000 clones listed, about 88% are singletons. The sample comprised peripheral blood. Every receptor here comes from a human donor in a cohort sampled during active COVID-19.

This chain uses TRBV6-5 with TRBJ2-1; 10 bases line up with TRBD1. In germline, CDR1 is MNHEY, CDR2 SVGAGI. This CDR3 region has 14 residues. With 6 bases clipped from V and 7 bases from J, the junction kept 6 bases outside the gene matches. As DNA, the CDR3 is TGTGCCAGCAGGTTGACAGGGGGCGAGAATGAGCAGTTCTTC. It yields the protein CASRLTGGENEQFF.

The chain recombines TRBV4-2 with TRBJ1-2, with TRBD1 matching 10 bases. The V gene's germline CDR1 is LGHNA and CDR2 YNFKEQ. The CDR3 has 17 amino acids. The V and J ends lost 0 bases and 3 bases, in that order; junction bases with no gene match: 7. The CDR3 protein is CASSQESRGTGDYGYTF. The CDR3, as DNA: TGTGCCAGCAGCCAAGAGTCAAGGGGGACAGGGGACTATGGCTACACCTTC.

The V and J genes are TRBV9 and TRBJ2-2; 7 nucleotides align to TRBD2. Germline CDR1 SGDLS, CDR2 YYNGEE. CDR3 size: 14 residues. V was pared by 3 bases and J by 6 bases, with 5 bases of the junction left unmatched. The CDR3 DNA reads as TGTGCCAGCAGCGGGGGGGAGGGCCCCGGGGAGCTGTTTTTT. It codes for CASSGGEGPGELFF.

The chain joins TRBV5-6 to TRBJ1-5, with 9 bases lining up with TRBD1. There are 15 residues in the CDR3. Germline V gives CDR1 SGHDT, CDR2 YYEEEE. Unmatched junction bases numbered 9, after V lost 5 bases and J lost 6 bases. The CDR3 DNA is TGTGCCAGCAGTGAGGGGACAGGGTCGTTTCAGCCCCAGCATTTT. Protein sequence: CASSEGTGSFQPQHF.

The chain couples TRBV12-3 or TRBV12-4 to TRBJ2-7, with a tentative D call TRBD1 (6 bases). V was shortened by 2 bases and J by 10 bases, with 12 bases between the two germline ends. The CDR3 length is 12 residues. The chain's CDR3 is CASSLIGGTQYF. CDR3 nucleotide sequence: TGTGCCAGCAGTTTAATAGGGGGTACCCAGTACTTC.

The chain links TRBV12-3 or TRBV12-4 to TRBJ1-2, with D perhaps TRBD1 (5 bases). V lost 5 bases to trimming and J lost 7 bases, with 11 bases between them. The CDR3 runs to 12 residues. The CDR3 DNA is TGTGCCAGCAGTCCGGGACTCCTTGGCTACACCTTC. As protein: CASSPGLLGYTF.

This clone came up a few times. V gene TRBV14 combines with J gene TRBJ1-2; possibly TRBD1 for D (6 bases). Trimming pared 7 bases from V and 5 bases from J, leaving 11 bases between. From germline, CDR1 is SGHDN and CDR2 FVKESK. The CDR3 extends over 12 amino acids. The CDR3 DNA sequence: TGTGCCAGCACGGCACAGGGTTATGGCTACACCTTC. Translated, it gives CASTAQGYGYTF.

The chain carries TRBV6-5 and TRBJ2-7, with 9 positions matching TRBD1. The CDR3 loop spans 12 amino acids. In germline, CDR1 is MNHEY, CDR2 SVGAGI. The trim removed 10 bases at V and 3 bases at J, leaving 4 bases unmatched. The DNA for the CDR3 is TGTGCCATCCGGGACAGGGTCTACGAGCAGTACTTC. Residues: CAIRDRVYEQYF.

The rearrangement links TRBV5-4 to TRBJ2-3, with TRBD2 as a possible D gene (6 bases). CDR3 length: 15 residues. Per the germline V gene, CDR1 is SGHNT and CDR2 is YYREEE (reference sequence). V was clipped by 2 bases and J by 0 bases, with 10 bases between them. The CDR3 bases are TGTGCCAGCAGCTTTTTGGGACTCAGCACAGATACGCAGTATTTT. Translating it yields CASSFLGLSTDTQYF.

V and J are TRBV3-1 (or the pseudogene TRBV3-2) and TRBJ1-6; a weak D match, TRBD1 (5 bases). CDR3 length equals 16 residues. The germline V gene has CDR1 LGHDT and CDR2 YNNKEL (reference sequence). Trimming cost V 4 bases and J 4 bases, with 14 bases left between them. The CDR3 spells CASSPQGSVYNSPLHF. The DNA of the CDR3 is TGTGCCAGCAGCCCCCAGGGCAGCGTTTATAATTCACCCCTCCACTTT.

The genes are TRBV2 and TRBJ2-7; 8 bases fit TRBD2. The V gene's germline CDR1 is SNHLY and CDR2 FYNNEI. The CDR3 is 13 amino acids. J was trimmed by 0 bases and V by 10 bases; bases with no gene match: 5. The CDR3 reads CANSGGGSYEQYF. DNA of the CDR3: TGTGCCAACAGCGGGGGAGGCTCCTACGAGCAGTACTTC.

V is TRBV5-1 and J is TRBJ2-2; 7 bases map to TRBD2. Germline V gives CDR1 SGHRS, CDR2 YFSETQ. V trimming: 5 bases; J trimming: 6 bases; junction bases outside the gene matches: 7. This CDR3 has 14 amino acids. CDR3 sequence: CASSFTAGAGELFF. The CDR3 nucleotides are TGCGCCAGCAGTTTTACGGCGGGGGCCGGGGAGCTGTTTTTT.

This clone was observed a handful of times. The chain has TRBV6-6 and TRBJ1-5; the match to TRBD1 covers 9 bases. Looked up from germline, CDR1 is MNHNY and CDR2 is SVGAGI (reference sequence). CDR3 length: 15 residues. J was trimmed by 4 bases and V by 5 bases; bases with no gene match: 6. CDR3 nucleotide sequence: TGTGCCAGCAGTCAAGACAGGGGGATGAATCAGCCCCAGCATTTT. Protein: CASSQDRGMNQPQHF.

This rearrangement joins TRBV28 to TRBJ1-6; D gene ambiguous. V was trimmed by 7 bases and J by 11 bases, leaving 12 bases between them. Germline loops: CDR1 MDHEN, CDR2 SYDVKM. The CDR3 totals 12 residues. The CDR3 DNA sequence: TGTGCCAGCATCGCATTCGGGGCACCCCTCCACTTT. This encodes CASIAFGAPLHF.

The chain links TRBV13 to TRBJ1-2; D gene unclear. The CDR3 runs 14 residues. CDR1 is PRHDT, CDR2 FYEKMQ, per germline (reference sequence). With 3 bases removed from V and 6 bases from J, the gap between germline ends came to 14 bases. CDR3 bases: TGTGCCAGCAGCTTCGCTCGGGAAGGAGATGGCTACACCTTC. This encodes CASSFAREGDGYTF.

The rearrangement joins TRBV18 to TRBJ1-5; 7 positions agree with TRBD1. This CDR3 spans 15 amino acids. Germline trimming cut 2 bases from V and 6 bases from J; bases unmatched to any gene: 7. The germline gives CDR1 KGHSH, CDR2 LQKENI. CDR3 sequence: CASSPRQGVGQPQHF. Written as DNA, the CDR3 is TGTGCCAGCTCACCAAGGCAGGGGGTAGGTCAGCCCCAGCATTTT.

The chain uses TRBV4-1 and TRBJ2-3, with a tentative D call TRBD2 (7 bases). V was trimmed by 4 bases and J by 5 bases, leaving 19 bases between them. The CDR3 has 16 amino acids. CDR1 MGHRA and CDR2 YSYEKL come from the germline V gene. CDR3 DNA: TGCGCCAGCAGCCTCGCGGAGGGGGGGCGCATAGATACGCAGTATTTT. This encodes CASSLAEGGRIDTQYF.

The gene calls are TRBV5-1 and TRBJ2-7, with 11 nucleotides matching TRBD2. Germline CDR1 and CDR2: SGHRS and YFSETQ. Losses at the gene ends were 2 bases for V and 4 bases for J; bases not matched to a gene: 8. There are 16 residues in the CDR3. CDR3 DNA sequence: TGCGCCAGCAGCTTATATAGCGGGGGGGCCGTGTACGAGCAGTACTTC. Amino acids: CASSLYSGGAVYEQYF.

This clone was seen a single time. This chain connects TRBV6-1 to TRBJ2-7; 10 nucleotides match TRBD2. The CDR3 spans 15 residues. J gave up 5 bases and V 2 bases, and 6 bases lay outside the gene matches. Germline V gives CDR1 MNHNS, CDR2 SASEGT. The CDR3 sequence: CASSEWLAGAHEQYF. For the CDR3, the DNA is TGTGCCAGCAGTGAATGGCTAGCGGGAGCCCACGAGCAGTACTTC.

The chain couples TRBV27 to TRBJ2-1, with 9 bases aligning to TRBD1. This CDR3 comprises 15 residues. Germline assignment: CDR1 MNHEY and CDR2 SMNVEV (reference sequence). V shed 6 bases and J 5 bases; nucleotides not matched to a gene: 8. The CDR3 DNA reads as TGTGCCAGCAGACGGACCGGGACAGGGAACAATGAGCAGTTCTTC. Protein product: CASRRTGTGNNEQFF.

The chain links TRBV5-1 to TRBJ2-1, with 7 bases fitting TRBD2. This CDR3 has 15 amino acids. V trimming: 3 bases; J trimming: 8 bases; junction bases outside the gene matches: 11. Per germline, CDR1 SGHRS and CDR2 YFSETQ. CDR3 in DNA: TGCGCCAGCAGCTCCGGGACTACCCTAACCGATGAGCAGTTCTTC. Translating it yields CASSSGTTLTDEQFF. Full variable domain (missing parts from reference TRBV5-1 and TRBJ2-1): KAGVTQTPRYLIKTRGQQVTLSCSPISGHRSVSWYQQTPGQGLQFLFEYFSETQRNKGNFPGRFSGRQFSNSRSEMNVSTLELGDSALYLCASSSGTTLTDEQFFGPGTRLTVL.

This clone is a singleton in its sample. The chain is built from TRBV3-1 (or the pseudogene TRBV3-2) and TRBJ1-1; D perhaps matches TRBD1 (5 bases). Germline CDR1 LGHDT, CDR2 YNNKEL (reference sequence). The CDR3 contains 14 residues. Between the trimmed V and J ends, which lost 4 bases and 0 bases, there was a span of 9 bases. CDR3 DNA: TGTGCCAGCAGCCCCAGGGCCGTGAACACTGAAGCTTTCTTT. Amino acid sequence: CASSPRAVNTEAFF.

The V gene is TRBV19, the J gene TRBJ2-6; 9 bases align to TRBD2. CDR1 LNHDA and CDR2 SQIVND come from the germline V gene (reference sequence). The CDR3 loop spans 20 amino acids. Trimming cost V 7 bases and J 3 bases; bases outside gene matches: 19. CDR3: CASTNVGREGYGIGANVLTF. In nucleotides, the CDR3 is TGTGCCAGTACCAACGTAGGGCGGGAGGGCTATGGGATTGGGGCCAACGTCCTGACTTTC.

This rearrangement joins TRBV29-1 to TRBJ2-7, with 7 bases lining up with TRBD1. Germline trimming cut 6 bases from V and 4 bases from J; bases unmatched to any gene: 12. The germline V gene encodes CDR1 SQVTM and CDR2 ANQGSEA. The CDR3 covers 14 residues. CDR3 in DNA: TGCAGCGTGGTCACCGACGGGACAGTGTACGAGCAGTACTTC. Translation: CSVVTDGTVYEQYF.

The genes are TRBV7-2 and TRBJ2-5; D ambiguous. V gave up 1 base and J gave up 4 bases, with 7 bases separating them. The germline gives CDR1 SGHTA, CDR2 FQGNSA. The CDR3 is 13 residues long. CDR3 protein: CASSLVVSETQYF. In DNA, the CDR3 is TGTGCCAGCAGCTTAGTTGTATCAGAGACCCAGTACTTC.

CDR3 sequence reads: CASSVGPQWNTGELFF. DNA of the CDR3: TGTGCCAGCAGCGTAGGTCCACAGTGGAACACCGGGGAGCTGTTTTTT. The rearrangement joins TRBV9 to TRBJ2-2, with D unclear. The CDR3 has 16 amino acids. The germline CDR1 and CDR2 sequences are SGDLS and YYNGEE. The V end lost 0 bases, the J end lost 1 base, and 10 bases lay between the germline ends.

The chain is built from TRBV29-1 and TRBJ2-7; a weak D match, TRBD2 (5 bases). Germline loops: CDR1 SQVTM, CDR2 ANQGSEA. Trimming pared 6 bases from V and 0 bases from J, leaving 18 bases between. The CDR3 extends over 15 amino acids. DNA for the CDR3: TGCAGCGTGGTTTACTTCGAAGGGAGCTCCTACGAGCAGTACTTC. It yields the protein CSVVYFEGSSYEQYF.